One and the same sample provided the 4 T cell receptor beta chains below, sequenced in a study of CD8+ T cells in alopecia areata. After isolation, RNA underwent reverse transcription to generate cDNA as the sequencing template. The protocol was immunoSEQ multiplex PCR, while the TCRdb copy is restricted to in-frame clones and leaves out a portion. Of about 110,000 clones in the sample, roughly 59% were seen once. Sequencing was performed on CD8+ T cells sorted from blood. All receptors come from a human donor in good health.

J is TRBJ1-1 and V is TRBV30; D remains ambiguous. The CDR3 is made up of 12 amino acids. Germline CDR1 reads GTSNPN; CDR2 reads SVGIG (reference sequence). V lost 2 bases to trimming and J lost 5 bases, with 9 bases between them. The CDR3 sequence: CAWSSDDTEAFF. CDR3 coding DNA: TGTGCCTGGAGTAGCGATGATACTGAAGCTTTCTTT.

This chain links TRBV6-5 with TRBJ2-6; no clear D. CDR1 MNHEY and CDR2 SVGAGI come from the germline V gene. This CDR3 is built from 15 residues. V was pared by 6 bases and J by 1 base, with 10 bases between. Written as DNA, the CDR3 is TGTGCCAGCAGCCCCGAAGGATCTGGGGCCAACGTCCTGACTTTC. It specifies CASSPEGSGANVLTF.

The rearrangement uses TRBV13 and TRBJ2-1, with D uncertain. This CDR3 region has 13 residues. Trimming removed 8 bases at V and 0 bases at J, with 8 bases between. Germline CDR1 PRHDT, CDR2 FYEKMQ (reference sequence). This chain's CDR3 is CASRMSSYNEQFF. For the CDR3, the DNA is TGTGCCAGCCGGATGAGCTCCTACAATGAGCAGTTCTTC.

The chain recombines TRBV19 with TRBJ2-1; TRBD2 matches at 9 bases. Germline V gene sequence: CDR1 LNHDA, CDR2 SQIVND (reference sequence). J gave up 2 bases and V 7 bases, and 6 bases lay outside the gene matches. This CDR3 comprises 15 residues. The CDR3 DNA reads as TGTGCCAGTACCCCAGCGGGGGGAACCTACAATGAGCAGTTCTTC. This sequence encodes CASTPAGGTYNEQFF. Combining the CDR3 with reference TRBV19 and TRBJ2-1 gives the whole variable domain DGGITQSPKYLFRKEGQNVTLSCEQNLNHDAMYWYRQDPGQGLRLIYYSQIVNDFQKGDIAEGYSVSREKKESFPLTVTSAQKNPTAFYLCASTPAGGTYNEQFFGPGTRLTVL.